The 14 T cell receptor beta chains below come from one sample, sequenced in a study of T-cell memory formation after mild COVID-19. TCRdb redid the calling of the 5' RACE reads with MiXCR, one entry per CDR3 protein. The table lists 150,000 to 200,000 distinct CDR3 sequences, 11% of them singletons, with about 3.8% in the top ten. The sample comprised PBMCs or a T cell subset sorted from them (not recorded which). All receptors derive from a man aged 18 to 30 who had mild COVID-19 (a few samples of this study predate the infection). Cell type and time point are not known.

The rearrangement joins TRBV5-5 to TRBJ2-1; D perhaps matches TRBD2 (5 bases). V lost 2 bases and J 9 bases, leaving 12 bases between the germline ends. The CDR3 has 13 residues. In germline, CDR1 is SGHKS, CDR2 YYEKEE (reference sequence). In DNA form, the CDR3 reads TGTGCCAGCAGCTTTAACAGCGGCGCTGAGCAGTTCTTC. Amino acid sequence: CASSFNSGAEQFF.

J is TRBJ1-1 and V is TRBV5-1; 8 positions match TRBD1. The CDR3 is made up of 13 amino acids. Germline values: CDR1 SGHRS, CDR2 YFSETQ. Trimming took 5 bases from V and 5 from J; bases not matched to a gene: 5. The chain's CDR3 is CASSYRGWTEAFF. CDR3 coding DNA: TGCGCCAGCAGTTACAGGGGGTGGACTGAAGCTTTCTTT.

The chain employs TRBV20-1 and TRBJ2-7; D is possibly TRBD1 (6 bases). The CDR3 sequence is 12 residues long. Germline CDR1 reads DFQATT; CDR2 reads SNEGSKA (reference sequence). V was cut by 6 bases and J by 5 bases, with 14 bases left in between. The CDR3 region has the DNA TGCAGTGCGACACAGGGTCCGGACGAGCAGTACTTC. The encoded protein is CSATQGPDEQYF.

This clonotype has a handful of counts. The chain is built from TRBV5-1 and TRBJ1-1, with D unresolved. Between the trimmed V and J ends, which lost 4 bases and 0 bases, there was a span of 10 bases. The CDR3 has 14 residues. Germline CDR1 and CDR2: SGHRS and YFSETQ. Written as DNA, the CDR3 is TGCGCCAGCAGCCTGAAGCCTTTGAACACTGAAGCTTTCTTT. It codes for CASSLKPLNTEAFF. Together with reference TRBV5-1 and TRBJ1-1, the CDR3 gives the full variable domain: KAGVTQTPRYLIKTRGQQVTLSCSPISGHRSVSWYQQTPGQGLQFLFEYFSETQRNKGNFPGRFSGRQFSNSRSEMNVSTLELGDSALYLCASSLKPLNTEAFFGQGTRLTVV.

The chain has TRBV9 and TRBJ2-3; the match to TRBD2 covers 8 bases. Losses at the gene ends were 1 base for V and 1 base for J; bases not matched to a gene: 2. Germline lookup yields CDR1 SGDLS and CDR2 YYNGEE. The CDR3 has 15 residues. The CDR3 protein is CASSVSGGRTDTQYF. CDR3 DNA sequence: TGTGCCAGCAGCGTAAGCGGGGGACGCACAGATACGCAGTATTTT.

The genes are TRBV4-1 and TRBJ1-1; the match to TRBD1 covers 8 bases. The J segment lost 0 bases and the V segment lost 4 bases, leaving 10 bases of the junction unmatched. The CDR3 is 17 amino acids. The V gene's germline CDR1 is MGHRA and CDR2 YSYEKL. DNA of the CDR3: TGCGCCAGCAGCCGACAAAACCGACAGGGGATGAACACTGAAGCTTTCTTT. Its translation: CASSRQNRQGMNTEAFF.

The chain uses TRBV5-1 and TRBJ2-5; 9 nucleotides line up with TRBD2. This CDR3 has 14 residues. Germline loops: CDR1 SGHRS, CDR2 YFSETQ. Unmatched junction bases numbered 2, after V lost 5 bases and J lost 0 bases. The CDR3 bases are TGCGCCAGCAGTTTAGCGGGGGACCAAGAGACCCAGTACTTC. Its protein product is CASSLAGDQETQYF.

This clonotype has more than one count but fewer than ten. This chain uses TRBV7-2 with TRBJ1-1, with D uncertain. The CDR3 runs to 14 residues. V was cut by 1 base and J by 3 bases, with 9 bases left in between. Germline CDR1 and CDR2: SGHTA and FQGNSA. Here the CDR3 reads CASSLVRTYTEAFF. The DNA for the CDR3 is TGTGCCAGCAGCTTAGTTCGGACGTACACTGAAGCTTTCTTT. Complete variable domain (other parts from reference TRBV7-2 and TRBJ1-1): GAGVSQSPSNKVTEKGKDVELRCDPISGHTALYWYRQSLGQGLEFLIYFQGNSAPDKSGLPSDRFSAERTGGSVSTLTIQRTQQEDSAVYLCASSLVRTYTEAFFGQGTRLTVV.

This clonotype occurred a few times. CDR3 coding DNA: TGTGCCAGCAGCTTAGCGCGGAGGAACACTGAAGCAGCTTTCTTT. Its protein product is CASSLARRNTEAAFF. The chain employs TRBV7-2 and TRBJ1-1; D remains ambiguous. Germline CDR1 is SGHTA and CDR2 is FQGNSA. This CDR3 spans 15 amino acids. Trimming shortened V by 0 bases and J by 10 bases, and 18 bases separated the two germline ends.

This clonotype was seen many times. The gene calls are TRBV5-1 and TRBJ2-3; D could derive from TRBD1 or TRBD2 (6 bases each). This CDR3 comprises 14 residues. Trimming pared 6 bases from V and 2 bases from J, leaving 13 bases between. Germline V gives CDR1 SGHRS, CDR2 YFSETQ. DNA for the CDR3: TGCGCCAGCACCGAGGGGGGTAACACAGATACGCAGTATTTT. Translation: CASTEGGNTDTQYF.

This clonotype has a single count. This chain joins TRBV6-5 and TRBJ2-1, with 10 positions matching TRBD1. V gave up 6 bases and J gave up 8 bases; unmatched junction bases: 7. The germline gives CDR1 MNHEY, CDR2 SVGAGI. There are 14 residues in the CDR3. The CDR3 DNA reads TGTGCCAGCAGACCCGGGACAGGGGACCATGAGCAGTTCTTC. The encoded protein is CASRPGTGDHEQFF.

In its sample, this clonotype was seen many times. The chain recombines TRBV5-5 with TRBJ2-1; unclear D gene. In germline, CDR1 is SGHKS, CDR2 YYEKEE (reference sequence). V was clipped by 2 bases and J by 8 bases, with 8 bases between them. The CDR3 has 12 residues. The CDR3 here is CASSFRVDEQFF. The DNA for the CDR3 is TGTGCCAGCAGCTTTAGAGTAGATGAGCAGTTCTTC.

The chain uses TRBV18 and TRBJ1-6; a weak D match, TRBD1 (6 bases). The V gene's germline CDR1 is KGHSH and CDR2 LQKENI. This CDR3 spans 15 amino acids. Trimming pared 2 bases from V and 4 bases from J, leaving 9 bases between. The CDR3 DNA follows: TGTGCCAGCTCACCAGGACAGAGATATAATTCACCCCTCCACTTT. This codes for CASSPGQRYNSPLHF. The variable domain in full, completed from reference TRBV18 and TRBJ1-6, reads NAGVMQNPRHLVRRRGQEARLRCSPMKGHSHVYWYRQLPEEGLKFMVYLQKENIIDESGMPKERFSAEFPKEGPSILRIQQVVRGDSAAYFCASSPGQRYNSPLHFGNGTRLTVT.

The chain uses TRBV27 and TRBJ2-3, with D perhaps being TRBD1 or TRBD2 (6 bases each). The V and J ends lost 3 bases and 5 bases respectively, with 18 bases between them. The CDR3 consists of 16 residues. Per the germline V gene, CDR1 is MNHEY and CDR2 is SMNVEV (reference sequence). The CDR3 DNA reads TGTGCCAGCAGTTTGGTGTGGGGGGCCGGTCGAGATACGCAGTATTTT. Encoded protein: CASSLVWGAGRDTQYF.